These 3 T cell receptor beta chains were all obtained from the same sample, sequenced in a study of persistence of HIV-infected CD4 T cells. These receptors are not linked to any known antigen. The stimulus was an HIV-1 Gag 15-mer peptide pool, about 1 ug/peptide/mL. Sorted nonresponding memory CD4+ T cells were CD40L-negative, CD69-negative, CD45RO-high. Sequencing used immunoSEQ version 4 in survey mode. Sequenced by immunoSEQ multiplex PCR; TCRdb stores in-frame clones only, minus some. This repertoire shows tens of thousands of clones, about 84% found once; its top ten account for approximately 15%. This sample comprised CD4+ T cells sorted from PBMCs after roughly 18-hour stimulation, obtained from a patient who received antiretroviral therapy. These receptors all stem from an adult man with HIV who was CMV-seropositive.

V usage is TRBV5-1 and J usage is TRBJ1-6; TRBD1 is a possible D gene (6 bases). CDR1 is SGHRS, CDR2 YFSETQ, per germline. The CDR3 length is 15 residues. Trimming stripped 4 bases from V and 7 bases from J, with 15 bases between. The CDR3 protein is CASSPDTGTNSPLHF. In DNA form, the CDR3 reads TGCGCCAGCAGCCCGGATACAGGGACAAATTCACCCCTCCACTTT.

The V call is TRBV23-1, the J call TRBJ1-6; possibly TRBD1 for D (5 bases). TRBV23-1 falls under the ORF class, with uncertain function. Trimming removed 3 bases from V and 8 bases from J, with 20 bases in between. The CDR3 totals 17 residues. The CDR3 here is CASSHITANRRDSPLHF. CDR3 in DNA: TGCGCCAGCAGTCACATTACGGCCAACAGGAGAGATTCACCCCTCCACTTT.

V gene TRBV2 combines with J gene TRBJ2-5, with TRBD2 as a possible D gene (6 bases). The CDR3 is 13 amino acids. Trimming pared 8 bases from V and 7 bases from J, leaving 17 bases between. The V gene's germline CDR1 is SNHLY and CDR2 FYNNEI. The CDR3 sequence: CASVYSEGGTQYF. As DNA, the CDR3 is TGTGCCAGCGTCTACAGTGAGGGAGGGACCCAGTACTTC.